Presented here are 18 T cell receptor beta chains from one specimen sequenced in a study of cytomegalovirus exposure and HLA in healthy donors. Clones were sequenced by immunoSEQ multiplex PCR, and TCRdb holds only the in-frame ones, with some missing. The data show about 240,000 clones, approximately 86% seen once. The sample was PBMCs. Receptors originate from a woman in her twenties or thirties in good health and CMV-seropositive.

The chain has TRBV19 and TRBJ1-5, with TRBD1 matching over 9 bases. CDR1 is LNHDA, CDR2 SQIVND, per germline (reference sequence). This CDR3 spans 17 amino acids. V lost 3 bases, J lost 4 bases, and 10 bases stayed unmatched. The CDR3 nucleotides are TGTGCCAGTAGTATTGCCCCGCAGGACAGGGGAAATCAGCCCCAGCATTTT. Translated: CASSIAPQDRGNQPQHF.

The V gene is TRBV6-5, the J gene TRBJ1-1, with no clear D. Trimming removed 8 bases from V and 1 base from J, with 8 bases in between. The CDR3 is 12 amino acids. Germline lookup yields CDR1 MNHEY and CDR2 SVGAGI. The CDR3 sequence: CASGSGNTEAFF. In nucleotides, the CDR3 is TGTGCCAGCGGTTCAGGGAACACTGAAGCTTTCTTT.

This clone was seen once. The V call is TRBV6-4, the J call TRBJ2-2; the D gene is possibly TRBD2 (6 bases). V gave up 6 bases and J gave up 5 bases, with 13 bases separating them. Germline V gene data show CDR1 as MRHNA and CDR2 as SNTAGT. The CDR3 is made up of 14 amino acids. The CDR3 loop is CASREGRGTGELFF. In DNA form, the CDR3 reads TGTGCCAGCAGGGAGGGGAGAGGAACCGGGGAGCTGTTTTTT.

The CDR3: CASSRDNTEAFF. The CDR3 DNA reads as TGTGCCAGTAGCAGGGATAATACTGAAGCTTTCTTT. V gene TRBV19 combines with J gene TRBJ1-1, with TRBD1 as a possible D gene (5 bases). There are 12 residues in the CDR3. V shed 6 bases and J shed 5 bases, with 10 bases lying between them. Germline V lookup: CDR1 LNHDA, CDR2 SQIVND (reference sequence).

This chain joins TRBV6-5 and TRBJ2-3, with a possible D match to TRBD1 (5 bases). Germline V CDR1 and CDR2: MNHEY, SVGAGI. This CDR3 is built from 15 residues. Trimming shortened V by 2 bases and J by 1 base, and 10 bases separated the two germline ends. The CDR3: CASSYEGARTDTQYF. As DNA, the CDR3 is TGTGCCAGCAGTTACGAAGGGGCGCGCACAGATACGCAGTATTTT.

The chain is built from TRBV7-8 and TRBJ2-7, with D perhaps TRBD2 (5 bases). The CDR3 length is 14 residues. The germline CDR1 and CDR2 sequences are SGHVS and FQNEAQ. V lost 5 bases to trimming and J lost 5 bases, with 16 bases between them. In nucleotides, the CDR3 is TGTGCCAGCAGCATAAGGACTGAGAGAGACGAGCAGTACTTC. Protein product: CASSIRTERDEQYF.

The chain uses TRBV27 and TRBJ2-6; 7 bases align to TRBD1. Germline-derived CDR1 and CDR2 are MNHEY and SMNVEV (reference sequence). CDR3 length: 16 amino acids. The V and J ends lost 2 bases and 3 bases, in that order; junction bases with no gene match: 4. DNA for the CDR3: TGTGCCAGCAGTTTAATACAGGGGTATGGGGCCAACGTCCTGACTTTC. The encoded protein is CASSLIQGYGANVLTF.

The chain links TRBV30 to TRBJ1-1; possible D gene TRBD1, 5 bases. CDR1 is GTSNPN and CDR2 is SVGIG in the germline V gene (reference sequence). The CDR3 runs to 12 residues. Trimming cost V 3 bases and J 3 bases, with 8 bases left between them. The CDR3 DNA reads TGTGCCTGGAGCAGCAGGGACACTGAAGCTTTCTTT. Residues: CAWSSRDTEAFF.

The rearrangement joins TRBV19 to TRBJ1-2; D is unresolved. Between the trimmed V and J ends, which lost 6 bases and 3 bases, there was a span of 20 bases. This CDR3 is 16 amino acids long. The germline CDR1 and CDR2 sequences are LNHDA and SQIVND (reference sequence). CDR3 in DNA: TGTGCCAGTAGCCTGTCCGAACAGCCGATTGACTATGGCTACACCTTC. Encoded protein: CASSLSEQPIDYGYTF. Complete variable domain (other parts from reference TRBV19 and TRBJ1-2): DGGITQSPKYLFRKEGQNVTLSCEQNLNHDAMYWYRQDPGQGLRLIYYSQIVNDFQKGDIAEGYSVSREKKESFPLTVTSAQKNPTAFYLCASSLSEQPIDYGYTFGSGTRLTVV.

V usage is TRBV7-9 and J usage is TRBJ1-4, with 7 bases aligning to TRBD1. V shed 5 bases, J shed 7 bases, and the junction held 10 bases outside the gene matches. The CDR3 consists of 15 residues. From germline, CDR1 is SEHNR and CDR2 FQNEAQ (reference sequence). CDR3 sequence: CASSLIQGYGEKLFF. The DNA for the CDR3 is TGTGCCAGCAGCCTAATACAGGGGTATGGTGAAAAACTGTTTTTT.

This sequence joins TRBV7-9 and TRBJ1-1, with TRBD1 matching 10 bases. Losses at the gene ends were 4 bases for V and 11 bases for J; bases not matched to a gene: 10. From germline, CDR1 is SEHNR and CDR2 FQNEAQ (reference sequence). The CDR3 consists of 14 residues. The CDR3 loop reads CASSSSTGGELAFF. The CDR3 coding sequence is TGTGCCAGCAGCTCTTCGACAGGGGGCGAATTGGCTTTCTTT.

The V and J genes are TRBV19 and TRBJ2-7; 7 bases agree with TRBD2. Germline trimming cut 4 bases from V and 0 bases from J; bases unmatched to any gene: 3. This CDR3 has 14 residues. Germline V gives CDR1 LNHDA, CDR2 SQIVND (reference sequence). CDR3 protein: CASSSQRDSYEQYF. CDR3 nucleotide sequence: TGTGCCAGTAGTAGTCAGCGGGACTCCTACGAGCAGTACTTC.

The J gene is TRBJ2-2, the V gene TRBV7-6, with D maybe TRBD2 (5 bases). The CDR3 extends over 14 amino acids. Trimming stripped 1 base from V and 7 bases from J, with 10 bases between. Per the germline V gene, CDR1 is SGHVS and CDR2 is FNYEAQ. This CDR3 is CASSLGGSVGELFF. The CDR3 DNA is TGTGCCAGCAGCTTAGGAGGGAGCGTCGGGGAGCTGTTTTTT.

V and J are TRBV27 and TRBJ1-5; tentatively, D is TRBD1 (6 bases). Germline V lookup: CDR1 MNHEY, CDR2 SMNVEV (reference sequence). The CDR3 consists of 17 residues. Between the trimmed V and J ends, which lost 8 bases and 1 base, there was a span of 21 bases. CDR3 sequence (DNA): TGTGCCAGCCGACCGTCCGTACAGGGATGGAGCAATCAGCCCCAGCATTTT. As protein: CASRPSVQGWSNQPQHF.

The V gene is TRBV19, the J gene TRBJ2-5; D is perhaps TRBD2 (5 bases). Germline loops: CDR1 LNHDA, CDR2 SQIVND (reference sequence). The germline V and J ends were trimmed by 3 bases and 5 bases, with 13 bases remaining between them. The CDR3 runs to 14 residues. The CDR3, as DNA: TGTGCCAGTAGTATCTGGGGAGAAAGGGAGACCCAGTACTTC. Protein: CASSIWGERETQYF.

The CDR3 region has the DNA TGCGCCAGCAGCCGACAGGGGGGTCGGGACAATGAGCAGTTCTTC. Translating it yields CASSRQGGRDNEQFF. The J gene is TRBJ2-1, the V gene TRBV5-1; 9 bases align to TRBD1. Germline CDR1 and CDR2: SGHRS and YFSETQ. The CDR3 length is 15 residues. Losses at the gene ends were 4 bases for V and 5 bases for J; bases not matched to a gene: 7. Looking up the rest from reference TRBV5-1 and TRBJ2-1 gives the full variable domain: KAGVTQTPRYLIKTRGQQVTLSCSPISGHRSVSWYQQTPGQGLQFLFEYFSETQRNKGNFPGRFSGRQFSNSRSEMNVSTLELGDSALYLCASSRQGGRDNEQFFGPGTRLTVL.

The chain links TRBV27 to TRBJ2-7; TRBD2 might be the D (6 bases). CDR3 length: 14 amino acids. Germline CDR1 and CDR2: MNHEY and SMNVEV (reference sequence). The V gene lost 5 bases and the J gene lost 6 bases, with 17 bases spanning the gap. CDR3 protein: CASSDPTRPGEQYF. The CDR3 DNA reads TGTGCCAGCAGTGATCCGACTAGACCGGGCGAGCAGTACTTC.

This chain joins TRBV9 and TRBJ2-7, with 16 bases identical to TRBD2. From germline, CDR1 is SGDLS and CDR2 YYNGEE. The CDR3 runs to 15 residues. Trimming removed 4 bases from V and 4 bases from J; junction bases left unmatched: 2. The CDR3 reads CASSPGLAGGYEQYF. CDR3 bases: TGTGCCAGCAGCCCGGGACTAGCGGGAGGGTACGAGCAGTACTTC.